The 7 T cell receptor beta chains in this list originate from one sample, sequenced in a study of early stage breast cancer tumors. Libraries were prepared by immunoSEQ multiplex PCR; TCRdb keeps only in-frame clonotypes and omits some of them. The table includes more than 55,000 clones, less than 90% detected once. Sequenced: blood. These receptors were collected from a person between 35 and 49 years old with breast cancer.

This chain joins TRBV7-8 and TRBJ1-2; TRBD1 is a possible D gene (6 bases). The CDR3 has 14 residues. Trimming cost V 5 bases and J 6 bases, with 16 bases left between them. Germline V gene data show CDR1 as SGHVS and CDR2 as FQNEAQ. CDR3 nucleotides: TGTGCCAGCAGCCCTGGACAGATAGTAGATGGCTACACCTTC. It is translated as CASSPGQIVDGYTF.

V usage is TRBV7-8 and J usage is TRBJ2-1; the D is unclear. CDR1 SGHVS and CDR2 FQNEAQ come from the germline V gene. The V and J ends lost 3 bases and 2 bases respectively, with 14 bases between them. CDR3 length equals 16 residues. DNA for the CDR3: TGTGCCAGCAGCTTTGAGGTGTTAGCCCCCTACAATGAGCAGTTCTTC. This gives the protein CASSFEVLAPYNEQFF.

The J gene is TRBJ2-3, the V gene TRBV15, with D hard to call. V gave up 2 bases and J gave up 4 bases, with 4 bases separating them. CDR1 is LNHNV, CDR2 YYDKDF, per germline (reference sequence). This CDR3 is 12 amino acids long. For the CDR3, the DNA is TGTGCCACCAGCAGACAATCAGATACGCAGTATTTT. Translation: CATSRQSDTQYF.

In this sample, this clone turned up a few times. V usage is TRBV30 and J usage is TRBJ2-7; the match to TRBD1 covers 9 bases. CDR3 length equals 14 residues. Germline trimming cut 3 bases from V and 5 bases from J; bases unmatched to any gene: 8. From germline, CDR1 is GTSNPN and CDR2 SVGIG (reference sequence). The CDR3 region has the DNA TGTGCCTGGAGACGGGGGGACAGGGTTCACGAGCAGTACTTC. Translated: CAWRRGDRVHEQYF. Full variable domain (rest looked up from reference TRBV30 and TRBJ2-7): SQTIHQWPATLVQPVGSPLSLECTVEGTSNPNLYWYRQAAGRGLQLLFYSVGIGQISSEVPQNLSASRPQDRQFILSSKKLLLSDSGFYLCAWRRGDRVHEQYFGPGTRLTVT.

The chain has TRBV28 and TRBJ1-2, with D perhaps TRBD1 (6 bases). Looked up from germline, CDR1 is MDHEN and CDR2 is SYDVKM. The CDR3 loop spans 13 amino acids. Trimming shortened V by 5 bases and J by 4 bases, and 11 bases separated the two germline ends. DNA for the CDR3: TGTGCCAGCAGTACCGGACAGCTCTATGGCTACACCTTC. It specifies CASSTGQLYGYTF.

The rearrangement joins TRBV28 to TRBJ1-1; 7 nucleotides agree with TRBD1. J was trimmed by 3 bases and V by 6 bases; bases with no gene match: 10. CDR1 and CDR2 (germline): MDHEN, SYDVKM. This CDR3 is 15 amino acids long. The DNA for the CDR3 is TGTGCCAGCAGGCAGCCTGTAGACAGGGACACTGAAGCTTTCTTT. Its translation is CASRQPVDRDTEAFF.

This clone was detected only a few times. V gene TRBV27 combines with J gene TRBJ2-7, with D hard to call. Germline-derived CDR1 and CDR2 are MNHEY and SMNVEV (reference sequence). The CDR3 spans 14 residues. Trimming stripped 0 bases from V and 5 bases from J, with 11 bases between. CDR3: CASSLSGVLDEQYF. The CDR3 DNA follows: TGTGCCAGCAGTTTATCTGGGGTCCTGGACGAGCAGTACTTC.